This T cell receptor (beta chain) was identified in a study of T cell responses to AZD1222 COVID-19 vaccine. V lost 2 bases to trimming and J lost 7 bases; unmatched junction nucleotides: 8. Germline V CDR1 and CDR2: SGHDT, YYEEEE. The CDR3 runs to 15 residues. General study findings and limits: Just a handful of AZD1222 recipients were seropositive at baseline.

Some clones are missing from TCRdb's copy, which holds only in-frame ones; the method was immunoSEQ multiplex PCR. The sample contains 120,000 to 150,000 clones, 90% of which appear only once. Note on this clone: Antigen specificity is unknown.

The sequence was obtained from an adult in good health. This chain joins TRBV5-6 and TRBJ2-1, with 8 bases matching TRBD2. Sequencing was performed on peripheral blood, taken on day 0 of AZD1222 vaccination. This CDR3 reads CASSLNGRAANEQFF. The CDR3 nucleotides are TGTGCCAGCAGCTTAAACGGGAGGGCCGCAAATGAGCAGTTCTTC.